These 18 T cell receptor beta chains came from one sample sequenced in a study of blood T cell repertoires in COVID-19. The assay was immunoSEQ multiplex PCR, and TCRdb's table has in-frame clones only and misses some. The sample has about 320,000 clones, approximately 81% seen once. Material for sequencing was PBMCs or T cells enriched from blood (not recorded which). The source is a young woman who had been exposed to COVID-19.

Comments on this clone: A read error may produce the germline difference seen at one junction end. The CDR3 loop reads CASSLGGPDGDF. DNA for the CDR3: TGTGCCAGCAGCTTGGGAGGGCCGGATGGGGATTTT. The V call is TRBV5-6, the J call TRBJ1-3; D is unresolved. Germline loops: CDR1 SGHDT, CDR2 YYEEEE. CDR3 length: 12 residues.

J is TRBJ2-3 and V is TRBV11-2; D is unclear. Germline V gives CDR1 SGHAT, CDR2 FQNNGV. Trimming removed 1 base from V and 3 bases from J, with 11 bases in between. This CDR3 has 15 residues. The CDR3 spells CASSLGRLSTDTQYF. CDR3 DNA: TGTGCCAGCAGCTTAGGCCGTCTCAGTACAGATACGCAGTATTTT.

J is TRBJ1-2 and V is TRBV28, with 7 positions matching TRBD1. Germline V gives CDR1 MDHEN, CDR2 SYDVKM. Trimming at V came to 5 bases and at J to 6 bases, leaving 9 bases not matched to a gene. The CDR3 contains 14 residues. The CDR3 bases are TGTGCCAGCAGTCCCCTCGACAGGGTCGATGGCTACACCTTC. It yields the protein CASSPLDRVDGYTF.

The gene calls are TRBV20-1 and TRBJ1-6; D perhaps matches TRBD1 (6 bases). CDR1 and CDR2 (germline): DFQATT, SNEGSKA (reference sequence). Trimming left V 3 bases short and J 8 bases short, with 14 bases between. This CDR3 is 14 amino acids long. The CDR3 region has the DNA TGCAGTGCTAGTGGTCACGGGGGGCATTCACCCCTCCACTTT. This encodes CSASGHGGHSPLHF.

This CDR3 is CASIKAGGHPYEQYF. DNA for the CDR3: TGTGCCAGCATCAAGGCGGGGGGGCACCCCTACGAGCAGTACTTC. The chain uses TRBV13 and TRBJ2-7, with 9 positions matching TRBD2. With 7 bases clipped from V and 2 bases from J, the junction kept 9 bases outside the gene matches. Germline CDR1 PRHDT, CDR2 FYEKMQ (reference sequence). This CDR3 is 15 amino acids long.

The chain joins TRBV7-9 to TRBJ2-1, with 8 bases lining up with TRBD1. The length of the CDR3 is 14 residues. Per the germline V gene, CDR1 is SEHNR and CDR2 is FQNEAQ (reference sequence). Unmatched junction bases numbered 4, after V lost 6 bases and J lost 3 bases. CDR3 amino acids: CASRIGQGYNEQFF. The CDR3, as DNA: TGTGCCAGCAGGATTGGACAGGGCTACAATGAGCAGTTCTTC.

The chain uses TRBV4-1 and TRBJ2-7; tentative D call: TRBD2 (6 bases). Germline-derived CDR1 and CDR2 are MGHRA and YSYEKL. Between the trimmed V and J ends, which lost 5 bases and 0 bases, there was a span of 14 bases. The CDR3 length is 15 residues. CDR3 sequence: CASSRGLVSSYEQYF. CDR3 coding DNA: TGCGCCAGCAGCAGGGGACTCGTGAGCTCCTACGAGCAGTACTTC.

This clone was seen a single time. The chain couples TRBV5-1 to TRBJ2-3; 14 bases line up with TRBD2. The CDR3 length is 17 residues. Germline assignment: CDR1 SGHRS and CDR2 YFSETQ. J gave up 0 bases and V 5 bases, and 5 bases lay outside the gene matches. The CDR3: CASRGLAGGPSTDTQYF. CDR3 sequence (DNA): TGCGCCAGCAGAGGACTAGCGGGAGGACCTAGCACAGATACGCAGTATTTT.

J is TRBJ1-6 and V is TRBV14, with TRBD1 as a possible D gene (6 bases). CDR3 length equals 16 residues. Between the trimmed V and J ends, which lost 4 bases and 6 bases, there was a span of 16 bases. The germline gives CDR1 SGHDN, CDR2 FVKESK. The CDR3 spells CASSRDRIELNSPLHF. The CDR3 DNA reads as TGTGCCAGCAGCCGCGACAGGATCGAGCTTAATTCACCCCTCCACTTT.

The chain uses TRBV28 and TRBJ2-1; 7 bases are a match to TRBD2. Germline CDR1 is MDHEN and CDR2 is SYDVKM. Germline trimming cut 6 bases from V and 8 bases from J; bases unmatched to any gene: 7. The CDR3 length is 13 residues. CDR3 nucleotides: TGTGCCAGCAGACAGACTAGCAACCATGAGCAGTTCTTC. This gives the protein CASRQTSNHEQFF.

CDR3 nucleotides: TGTGCCTGGAGAGGGCGAGACCGACAGGCGAACTCTGGAAACACCATATATTTT. Protein: CAWRGRDRQANSGNTIYF. J is TRBJ1-3 and V is TRBV30; TRBD1 might be the D (6 bases). Deletions cut 3 bases from V and 0 bases from J, with 21 bases between. Germline loops: CDR1 GTSNPN, CDR2 SVGIG (reference sequence). The CDR3 spans 18 residues.

This chain uses TRBV28 with TRBJ1-1, with D possibly matching TRBD1 (5 bases). Germline lookup yields CDR1 MDHEN and CDR2 SYDVKM. The CDR3 runs 12 residues. The CDR3 loop is CALGGFGTEAFF. In DNA, the CDR3 is TGTGCACTTGGGGGGTTTGGCACTGAAGCTTTCTTT.

Points on this clone: At the DNA level, this CDR3 is encoded by other sequences in the same sample as well. V gene TRBV11-2 combines with J gene TRBJ1-2, with a weak D call TRBD1 (6 bases). The V gene lost 5 bases and the J gene lost 4 bases, with 11 bases spanning the gap. The CDR3 contains 13 residues. Germline V gene data show CDR1 as SGHAT and CDR2 as FQNNGV. CDR3 in amino acids: CASSLDRLYGYTF. The CDR3 DNA follows: TGTGCCAGCAGCCTGGACAGACTCTATGGCTACACCTTC. The full variable domain, rest sourced from reference TRBV11-2 and TRBJ1-2, is EAGVAQSPRYKIIEKRQSVAFWCNPISGHATLYWYQQILGQGPKLLIQFQNNGVVDDSQLPKDRFSAERLKGVDSTLKIQPAKLEDSAVYLCASSLDRLYGYTFGSGTRLTVV.

This chain connects TRBV30 to TRBJ1-2; D not certain. The V gene's germline CDR1 is GTSNPN and CDR2 SVGIG (reference sequence). Trimming removed 0 bases at V and 8 bases at J, with 7 bases between. This CDR3 has 11 residues. This chain's CDR3 is CAWSVTRGYTF. In nucleotides, the CDR3 is TGTGCCTGGAGTGTAACGAGGGGCTACACCTTC. Variable domain in full (rest from reference TRBV30 and TRBJ1-2): SQTIHQWPATLVQPVGSPLSLECTVEGTSNPNLYWYRQAAGRGLQLLFYSVGIGQISSEVPQNLSASRPQDRQFILSSKKLLLSDSGFYLCAWSVTRGYTFGSGTRLTVV.

The chain combines TRBV25-1 with TRBJ2-7; D call uncertain. CDR1 is MGHDK and CDR2 is SYGVNS in the germline V gene. CDR3 length: 15 amino acids. The V gene lost 1 base and the J gene lost 0 bases, with 10 bases spanning the gap. The CDR3 DNA sequence: TGTGCCAGCAGTGAATTCAGCGCTAGCTCCTACGAGCAGTACTTC. Translation gives CASSEFSASSYEQYF.

This rearrangement joins TRBV3-1 (or the pseudogene TRBV3-2) to TRBJ2-7; 10 bases align to TRBD2. The CDR3 extends over 15 amino acids. V lost 3 bases to trimming and J lost 2 bases; unmatched junction nucleotides: 4. Germline CDR1 is LGHDT and CDR2 is YNNKEL (reference sequence). The DNA of the CDR3 is TGTGCCAGCAGCCACCCTAGCGGGAGAACCTACGAGCAGTACTTC. Amino acids: CASSHPSGRTYEQYF.

The V and J genes are TRBV27 and TRBJ1-4; TRBD1 agrees at 9 bases. The V segment lost 7 bases and the J segment 6 bases; nucleotides outside the gene matches: 6. The CDR3 spans 14 residues. CDR1 is MNHEY, CDR2 SMNVEV, per germline (reference sequence). The CDR3 region has the DNA TGTGCCAGCACTCCCGGGACAGGGCATGAAAAACTGTTTTTT. It is translated as CASTPGTGHEKLFF.

This chain joins TRBV27 and TRBJ2-7; 7 bases are a match to TRBD1. CDR3 length: 15 residues. From germline, CDR1 is MNHEY and CDR2 SMNVEV (reference sequence). Trimming took 4 bases from V and 3 from J; bases not matched to a gene: 9. CDR3: CASSSGQVGIYEQYF. As DNA, the CDR3 is TGTGCCAGCAGTTCCGGACAGGTTGGAATCTACGAGCAGTACTTC.